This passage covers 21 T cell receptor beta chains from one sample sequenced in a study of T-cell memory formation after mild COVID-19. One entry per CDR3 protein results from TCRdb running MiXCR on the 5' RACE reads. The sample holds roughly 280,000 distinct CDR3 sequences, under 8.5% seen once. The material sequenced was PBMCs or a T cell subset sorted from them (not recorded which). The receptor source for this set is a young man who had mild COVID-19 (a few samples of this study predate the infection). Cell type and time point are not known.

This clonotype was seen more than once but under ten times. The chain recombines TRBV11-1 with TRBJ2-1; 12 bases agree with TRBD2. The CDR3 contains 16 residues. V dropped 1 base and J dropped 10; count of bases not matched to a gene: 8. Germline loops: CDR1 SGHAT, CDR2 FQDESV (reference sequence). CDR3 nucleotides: TGTGCCAGCAGCTTAGAGTGGACTAGCGGGGCCGCGGAGCAGTTCTTC. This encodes CASSLEWTSGAAEQFF.

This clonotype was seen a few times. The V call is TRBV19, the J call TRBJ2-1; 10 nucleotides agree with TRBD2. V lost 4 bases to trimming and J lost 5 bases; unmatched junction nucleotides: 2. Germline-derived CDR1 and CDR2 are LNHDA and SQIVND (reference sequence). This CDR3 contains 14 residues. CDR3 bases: TGTGCCAGTAGTAGTCTAGCGGGGGACAATGAGCAGTTCTTC. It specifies CASSSLAGDNEQFF.

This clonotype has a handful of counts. CDR3 DNA: TGTGCCAGCAGCGTCCGGACAGGGCCGAGTGTGGGAGAGCAGTACTTC. Encoded protein: CASSVRTGPSVGEQYF. This rearrangement joins TRBV7-6 to TRBJ2-7, with 8 bases matching TRBD1. V gave up 5 bases and J gave up 7 bases; unmatched junction bases: 16. Germline assignment: CDR1 SGHVS and CDR2 FNYEAQ. The CDR3 totals 16 residues.

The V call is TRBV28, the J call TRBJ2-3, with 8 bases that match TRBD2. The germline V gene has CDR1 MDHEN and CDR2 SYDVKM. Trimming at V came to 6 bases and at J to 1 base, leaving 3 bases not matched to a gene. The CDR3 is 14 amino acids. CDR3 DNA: TGTGCCAGCAGCACCGGGGGGGGCACAGATACGCAGTATTTT. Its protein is CASSTGGGTDTQYF.

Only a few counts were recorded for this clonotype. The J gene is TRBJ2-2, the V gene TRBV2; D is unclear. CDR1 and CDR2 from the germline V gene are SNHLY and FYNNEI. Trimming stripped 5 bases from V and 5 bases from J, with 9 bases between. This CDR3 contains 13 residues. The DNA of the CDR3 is TGTGCCAGCAGTCAAGGAACTACCGGGGAGCTGTTTTTT. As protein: CASSQGTTGELFF.

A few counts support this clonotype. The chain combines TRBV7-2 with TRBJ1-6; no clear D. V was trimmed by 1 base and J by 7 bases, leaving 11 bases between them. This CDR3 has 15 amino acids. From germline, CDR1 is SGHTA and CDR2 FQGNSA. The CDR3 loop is CASSLGPGINSPLHF. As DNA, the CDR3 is TGTGCCAGCAGCTTAGGTCCGGGGATCAATTCACCCCTCCACTTT.

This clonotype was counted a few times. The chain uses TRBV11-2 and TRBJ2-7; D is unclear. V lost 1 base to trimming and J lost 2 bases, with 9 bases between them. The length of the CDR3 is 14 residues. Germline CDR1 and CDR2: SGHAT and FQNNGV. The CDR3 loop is CASSLAAYTYEQYV. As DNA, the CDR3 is TGTGCCAGCAGCTTAGCAGCTTATACCTACGAGCAGTACGTC.

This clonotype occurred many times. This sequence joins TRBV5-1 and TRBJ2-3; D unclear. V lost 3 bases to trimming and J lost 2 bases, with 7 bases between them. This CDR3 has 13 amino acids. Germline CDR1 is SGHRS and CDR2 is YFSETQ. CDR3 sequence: CASSSEITDTQYF. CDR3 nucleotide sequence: TGCGCCAGCAGCTCCGAAATCACAGATACGCAGTATTTT.

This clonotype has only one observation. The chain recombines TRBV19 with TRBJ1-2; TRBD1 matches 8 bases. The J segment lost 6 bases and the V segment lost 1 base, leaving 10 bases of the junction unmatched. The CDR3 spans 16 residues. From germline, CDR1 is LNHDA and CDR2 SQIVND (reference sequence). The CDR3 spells CASSIGTGTTLNGYTF. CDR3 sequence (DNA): TGTGCCAGTAGTATAGGGACAGGGACGACCTTAAATGGCTACACCTTC.

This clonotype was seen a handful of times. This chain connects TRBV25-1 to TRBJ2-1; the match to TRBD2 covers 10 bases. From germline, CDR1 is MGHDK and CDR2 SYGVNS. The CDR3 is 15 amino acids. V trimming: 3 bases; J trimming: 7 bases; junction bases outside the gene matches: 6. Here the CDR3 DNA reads TGTGCCAGCAGTGACGCTACGACTAGCGGGAATGAGCAGTTCTTC. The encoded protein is CASSDATTSGNEQFF.

CDR3 sequence reads: CASSLWRDNQPQHF. The CDR3 DNA is TGTGCCAGCAGCTTGTGGAGAGATAATCAGCCCCAGCATTTT. The chain employs TRBV5-6 and TRBJ1-5; D is ambiguous. CDR3 size: 14 residues. V gave up 1 base and J gave up 4 bases, with 9 bases separating them. Per the germline V gene, CDR1 is SGHDT and CDR2 is YYEEEE. Drawing the rest from reference TRBV5-6 and TRBJ1-5, the complete variable domain is DAGVTQSPTHLIKTRGQQVTLRCSPKSGHDTVSWYQQALGQGPQFIFQYYEEEERQRGNFPDRFSGHQFPNYSSELNVNALLLGDSALYLCASSLWRDNQPQHFGDGTRLSIL.

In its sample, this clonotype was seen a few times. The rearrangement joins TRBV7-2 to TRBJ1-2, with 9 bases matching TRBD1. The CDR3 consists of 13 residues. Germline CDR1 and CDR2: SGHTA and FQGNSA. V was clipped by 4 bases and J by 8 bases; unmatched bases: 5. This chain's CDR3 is CASSYNRGQGYTF. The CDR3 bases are TGTGCCAGCAGCTACAACAGGGGGCAGGGCTACACCTTC.

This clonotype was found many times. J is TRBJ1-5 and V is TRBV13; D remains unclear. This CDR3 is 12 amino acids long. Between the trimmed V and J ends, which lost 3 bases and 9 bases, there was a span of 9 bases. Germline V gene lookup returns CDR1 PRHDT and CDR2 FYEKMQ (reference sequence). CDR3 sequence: CASSLGEGPQHF. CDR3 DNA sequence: TGTGCCAGCAGCTTGGGCGAAGGGCCCCAGCATTTT.

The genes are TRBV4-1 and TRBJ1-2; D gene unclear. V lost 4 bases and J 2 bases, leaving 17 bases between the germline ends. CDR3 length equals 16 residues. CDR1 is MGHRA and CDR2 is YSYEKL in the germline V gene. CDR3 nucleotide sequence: TGCGCCAGCAGCCCTCTTAGGCGCAGCGGGAACTATGGCTACACCTTC. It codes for CASSPLRRSGNYGYTF.

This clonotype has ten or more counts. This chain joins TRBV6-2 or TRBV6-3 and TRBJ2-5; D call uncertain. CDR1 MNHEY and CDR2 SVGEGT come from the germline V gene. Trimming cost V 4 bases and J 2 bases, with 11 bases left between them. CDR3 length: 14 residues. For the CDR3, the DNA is TGTGCCAGCAGTTCCTCCGAGGTACAAGAGACCCAGTACTTC. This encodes CASSSSEVQETQYF.

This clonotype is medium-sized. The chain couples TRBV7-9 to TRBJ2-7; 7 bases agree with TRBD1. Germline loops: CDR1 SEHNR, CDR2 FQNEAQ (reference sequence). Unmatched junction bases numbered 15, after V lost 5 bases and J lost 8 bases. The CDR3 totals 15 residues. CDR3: CASSTSRDSWFQQYF. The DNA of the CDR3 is TGTGCCAGCAGCACCAGCCGGGACAGTTGGTTTCAGCAGTACTTC. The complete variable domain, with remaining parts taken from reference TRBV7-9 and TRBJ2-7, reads DTGVSQNPRHKITKRGQNVTFRCDPISEHNRLYWYRQTLGQGPEFLTYFQNEAQLEKSRLLSDRFSAERPKGSFSTLEIQRTEQGDSAMYLCASSTSRDSWFQQYFGPGTRLTVT.

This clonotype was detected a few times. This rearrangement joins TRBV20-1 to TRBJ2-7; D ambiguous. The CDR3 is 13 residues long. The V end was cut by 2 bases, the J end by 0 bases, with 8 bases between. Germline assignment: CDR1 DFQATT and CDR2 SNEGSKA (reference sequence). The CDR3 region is CSARRRNSYEQYF. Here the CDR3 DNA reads TGCAGTGCTAGAAGACGTAACTCCTACGAGCAGTACTTC.

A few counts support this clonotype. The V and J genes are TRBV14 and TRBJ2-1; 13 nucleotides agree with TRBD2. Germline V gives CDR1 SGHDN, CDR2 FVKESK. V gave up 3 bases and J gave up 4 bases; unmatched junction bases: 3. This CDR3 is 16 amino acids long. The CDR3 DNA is TGTGCCAGCAGCCAGTGGACTAGCGGGGGTTACAATGAGCAGTTCTTC. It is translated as CASSQWTSGGYNEQFF.

This CDR3 is CASSQEWHSTQETQYF. The CDR3, as DNA: TGCGCCAGCAGCCAAGAATGGCATTCTACCCAAGAGACCCAGTACTTC. This chain links TRBV4-3 with TRBJ2-5; D gene uncertain. Germline V gene data show CDR1 as LGHNA and CDR2 as YSLEER. The CDR3 contains 16 residues. Trimming shortened V by 0 bases and J by 1 base, and 12 bases separated the two germline ends.

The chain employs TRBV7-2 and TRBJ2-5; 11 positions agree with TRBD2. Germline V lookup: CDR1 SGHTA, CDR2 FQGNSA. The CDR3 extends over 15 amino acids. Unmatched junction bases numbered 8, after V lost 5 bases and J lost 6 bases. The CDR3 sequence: CASSKTSGAGKTQYF. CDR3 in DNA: TGTGCCAGCAGCAAGACTAGCGGGGCTGGGAAGACCCAGTACTTC.

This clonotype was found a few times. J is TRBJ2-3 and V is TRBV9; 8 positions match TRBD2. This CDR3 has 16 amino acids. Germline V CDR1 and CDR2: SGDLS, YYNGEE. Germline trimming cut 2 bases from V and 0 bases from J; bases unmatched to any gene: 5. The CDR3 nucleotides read TGTGCCAGCAGCGTGAGTAGCGGGACGAGCACAGATACGCAGTATTTT. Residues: CASSVSSGTSTDTQYF.